Reported below is one T cell receptor beta chain. TCRdb's table, derived via immunoSEQ multiplex PCR, lists solely in-frame clones and lacks some. The sample lists roughly 88,000 clones, 92% occurring once. The data are from a study of T cell changes during pregnancy in multiple sclerosis. The CDR3 is 13 amino acids. Trimming shortened V by 11 bases and J by 7 bases, and 17 bases separated the two germline ends. Germline V gives CDR1 SNHLY, CDR2 FYNNEI. This specimen was peripheral blood, taken in the first trimester of pregnancy. The sequence derives from a female donor with multiple sclerosis, enrolled in a pregnancy study. The rearrangement uses TRBV2 and TRBJ2-2; weak D call: TRBD2 (6 bases). CDR3 sequence reads: CALNSWGGGELFF. Written as DNA, the CDR3 is TGTGCCCTTAACTCCTGGGGAGGCGGGGAGCTGTTTTTT.